The next 20 T cell receptor beta chains were all read from a single sample in a study of OX40 agonist ivuxolimab in advanced cancers. Assay used: immunoSEQ multiplex PCR; TCRdb lists only in-frame clones, some missing. The sample includes about 50,000 clones, 89% of them seen just once. Sequencing used CD4+ or CD8+ T cells sorted from blood, obtained in a trial of the OX40 agonist ivuxolimab. These receptors were obtained from an adult with an advanced solid tumor such as melanoma, head and neck, liver or kidney cancer.

This clone was counted between two and nine times. The chain employs TRBV5-1 and TRBJ1-1; TRBD1 matches 9 bases. CDR3 length equals 13 residues. Germline V gene lookup returns CDR1 SGHRS and CDR2 YFSETQ. V lost 4 bases to trimming and J lost 4 bases; unmatched junction nucleotides: 2. CDR3 sequence (DNA): TGCGCCAGCAGCATGGGACAGGGCACTGAAGCTTTCTTT. This gives the protein CASSMGQGTEAFF. The full variable domain, its missing parts supplied by reference TRBV5-1 and TRBJ1-1, is KAGVTQTPRYLIKTRGQQVTLSCSPISGHRSVSWYQQTPGQGLQFLFEYFSETQRNKGNFPGRFSGRQFSNSRSEMNVSTLELGDSALYLCASSMGQGTEAFFGQGTRLTVV.

CDR3 sequence (DNA): TGTGCCAGCAGCTTAGCCACTGGACTAGCGGGAGAAAATGAGCAGTTCTTC. Amino acids: CASSLATGLAGENEQFF. This chain joins TRBV7-9 and TRBJ2-1; 13 bases line up with TRBD2. This CDR3 contains 17 residues. Trimming at V came to 0 bases and at J to 7 bases, leaving 6 bases not matched to a gene. The V gene's germline CDR1 is SEHNR and CDR2 FQNEAQ (reference sequence).

The chain employs TRBV29-1 and TRBJ1-1; the D is unclear. The V gene lost 6 bases and the J gene lost 1 base, with 12 bases spanning the gap. CDR1 is SQVTM, CDR2 ANQGSEA, per germline. This CDR3 is 13 amino acids long. The CDR3 loop reads CSVDPLKNTEAFF. Here the CDR3 DNA reads TGCAGCGTCGATCCCTTAAAGAACACTGAAGCTTTCTTT.

The chain employs TRBV9 and TRBJ1-4, with TRBD1 as a possible D gene (6 bases). This CDR3 is 19 amino acids long. Germline CDR1 reads SGDLS; CDR2 reads YYNGEE. V was clipped by 1 base and J by 3 bases, with 22 bases between them. CDR3 DNA: TGTGCCAGCAGCGTATCCCTGACAGGTGCTGCGGCAGCTAATGAAAAACTGTTTTTT. Translated: CASSVSLTGAAAANEKLFF. Full variable domain (remainder filled in from reference TRBV9 and TRBJ1-4): DSGVTQTPKHLITATGQRVTLRCSPRSGDLSVYWYQQSLDQGLQFLIQYYNGEERAKGNILERFSAQQFPDLHSELNLSSLELGDSALYFCASSVSLTGAAAANEKLFFGSGTQLSVL.

On this clone itself: One end of the junction is discordant with germline, which a read error may explain. The genes are TRBV5-4 and TRBJ1-2, with D possibly being TRBD1 (6 bases). From germline, CDR1 is SGHNT and CDR2 YYREEE (reference sequence). This CDR3 has 12 residues. CDR3 loop: CAGSSQGHGYTF. The CDR3 DNA follows: TGTGCCGGCAGCTCACAGGGCCACGGCTACACCTTC. Full variable domain (rest looked up from reference TRBV5-4 and TRBJ1-2): ETGVTQSPTHLIKTRGQQVTLRCSSQSGHNTVSWYQQALGQGPQFIFQYYREEENGRGNFPPRFSGLQFPNYSSELNVNALELDDSALYLCAGSSQGHGYTFGSGTRLTVV.

This sequence joins TRBV7-9 and TRBJ2-7; TRBD2 matches 15 bases. Trimming at V came to 5 bases and at J to 7 bases, leaving 9 bases not matched to a gene. The CDR3 length is 16 residues. Germline lookup yields CDR1 SEHNR and CDR2 FQNEAQ (reference sequence). CDR3 residues: CASSGPGTSGGPEQYV. Written as DNA, the CDR3 is TGTGCCAGCAGCGGCCCGGGGACTAGCGGGGGGCCGGAGCAGTACGTC.

The J gene is TRBJ1-5, the V gene TRBV19; no definite D call. The germline CDR1 and CDR2 sequences are LNHDA and SQIVND (reference sequence). V dropped 0 bases and J dropped 7 bases, with 7 bases sitting between them. The CDR3 runs to 13 residues. The CDR3 nucleotides read TGTGCCAGTAGTATAGATTGGGGACAGCCCCAGCATTTT. Translated, it gives CASSIDWGQPQHF.

The J gene is TRBJ1-2, the V gene TRBV5-1; D ambiguous. V was pared by 4 bases and J by 7 bases, with 14 bases between. The CDR3 is 13 amino acids. Germline V gives CDR1 SGHRS, CDR2 YFSETQ. This CDR3 reads CASSMSGEGGYTF. DNA of the CDR3: TGCGCCAGCAGCATGTCTGGGGAGGGTGGCTACACCTTC.

The chain recombines TRBV4-3 with TRBJ1-6, with TRBD1 matching 7 bases. This CDR3 contains 15 residues. Germline CDR1 reads LGHNA; CDR2 reads YSLEER. With V trimmed by 0 bases and J by 10 bases, 6 bases remained unmatched. CDR3: CASSQDSTGTSPLHF. DNA of the CDR3: TGCGCCAGCAGCCAAGATTCGACAGGGACGTCACCCCTCCACTTT.

The chain joins TRBV6-1 to TRBJ1-3; D gene ambiguous. Germline CDR1 and CDR2: MNHNS and SASEGT. Deletions cut 6 bases from V and 5 bases from J, with 14 bases between. The CDR3 extends over 14 amino acids. The CDR3 region has the DNA TGTGCCAGCAGCGTGATTGGGCAGAGAAACACCATATATTTT. This gives the protein CASSVIGQRNTIYF.

DNA of the CDR3: TGCGCCAGCAGCCCCCATGGGGGGGCCTACGAGCAGTACTTC. It is translated as CASSPHGGAYEQYF. This sequence joins TRBV4-3 and TRBJ2-7; TRBD2 matches 7 bases. Germline trimming cut 4 bases from V and 2 bases from J; bases unmatched to any gene: 5. Germline loops: CDR1 LGHNA, CDR2 YSLEER. The CDR3 totals 14 residues.

This clone was recorded once. The chain links TRBV6-6 to TRBJ2-3; TRBD2 agrees at 8 bases. The germline V gene has CDR1 MNHNY and CDR2 SVGAGI (reference sequence). The CDR3 has 15 amino acids. V was clipped by 5 bases and J by 4 bases; unmatched bases: 8. This CDR3 is CASSPSGGASDTQYF. Here the CDR3 DNA reads TGTGCCAGCAGTCCCTCCGGGGGGGCCTCAGATACGCAGTATTTT.

This chain links TRBV19 with TRBJ2-2; D might be TRBD1 or TRBD2, each matching 6 bases. V lost 9 bases and J lost 6, with 11 bases in between. CDR1 is LNHDA, CDR2 SQIVND, per germline (reference sequence). This CDR3 spans 12 amino acids. CDR3 residues: CASEGEAGELFF. CDR3 in DNA: TGTGCCAGCGAGGGGGAGGCCGGGGAGCTGTTTTTT.

This clone was observed a few times. J is TRBJ2-2 and V is TRBV18, with D unclear. V lost 2 bases, J lost 2 bases, and 9 bases lay in between. Germline V gives CDR1 KGHSH, CDR2 LQKENI. The length of the CDR3 is 15 residues. CDR3 amino acids: CASSPIGYNTGELFF. For the CDR3, the DNA is TGTGCCAGCTCACCAATTGGTTACAACACCGGGGAGCTGTTTTTT.

Here the CDR3 reads CASSLAPGTGELFF. The DNA of the CDR3 is TGTGCCAGCAGCTTAGCGCCGGGCACCGGGGAGCTGTTTTTT. The chain recombines TRBV7-2 with TRBJ2-2; D is unresolved. CDR1 is SGHTA, CDR2 FQGNSA, per germline. V was cut by 0 bases and J by 4 bases, with 6 bases left in between. This CDR3 has 14 residues.

This chain uses TRBV5-1 with TRBJ2-3, with D perhaps being TRBD1 or TRBD2 (6 bases each). This CDR3 is built from 13 residues. Between the trimmed V and J ends, which lost 5 bases and 2 bases, there was a span of 9 bases. CDR1 SGHRS and CDR2 YFSETQ come from the germline V gene. CDR3 bases: TGCGCCAGCAGAGGGGGGTACACAGATACGCAGTATTTT. As protein: CASRGGYTDTQYF.

The chain joins TRBV5-4 to TRBJ2-7; 7 bases fit TRBD1. Germline loops: CDR1 SGHNT, CDR2 YYREEE (reference sequence). CDR3 length: 13 residues. J was trimmed by 4 bases and V by 3 bases; bases with no gene match: 4. CDR3 sequence (DNA): TGTGCCAGCAGCTACGGGACAGCGTACGAGCAGTACGTC. Amino acids: CASSYGTAYEQYV.

The chain employs TRBV4-1 and TRBJ2-7; no clear D. This CDR3 has 12 amino acids. V gave up 0 bases and J gave up 6 bases, with 6 bases separating them. CDR1 and CDR2 (germline): MGHRA, YSYEKL. Here the CDR3 reads CASSQEGIEQYF. CDR3 nucleotide sequence: TGCGCCAGCAGCCAAGAGGGTATCGAGCAGTACTTC.

The chain joins TRBV7-9 to TRBJ2-1; 8 bases agree with TRBD1. The CDR3 is made up of 15 amino acids. Losses at the gene ends were 4 bases for V and 6 bases for J; bases not matched to a gene: 8. Germline V lookup: CDR1 SEHNR, CDR2 FQNEAQ (reference sequence). The CDR3 sequence is CASSYGTGDLNEQFF. The DNA for the CDR3 is TGTGCCAGCAGCTACGGGACAGGCGATCTCAATGAGCAGTTCTTC. The full variable domain, with the rest looked up from reference TRBV7-9 and TRBJ2-1, is DTGVSQNPRHKITKRGQNVTFRCDPISEHNRLYWYRQTLGQGPEFLTYFQNEAQLEKSRLLSDRFSAERPKGSFSTLEIQRTEQGDSAMYLCASSYGTGDLNEQFFGPGTRLTVL.

This clone is termed medium-sized. CDR3 DNA sequence: TGCGCCAGCAGCTTACGATTCGGACGGCAGCCCGATGGCTACACCTTC. As protein: CASSLRFGRQPDGYTF. The chain has TRBV5-1 and TRBJ1-2; D is uncertain. This CDR3 region has 16 residues. Trimming shortened V by 2 bases and J by 6 bases, and 20 bases separated the two germline ends. Germline V lookup: CDR1 SGHRS, CDR2 YFSETQ.